The 25 T cell receptor beta chains in this list originate from one sample, sequenced in a study of shared clonotypes between healthy human individuals. Profiled with immunoSEQ multiplex PCR; TCRdb holds only in-frame clones, not every one. The sample lists some 550,000 clones; 95% to 98% were seen once. The sample comprised naive CD4+ T cells sorted from blood. Noted subset: CD45RA+ positively selected. The receptors derive from a woman aged 25 to 39 in good health.

This sequence joins TRBV5-1 and TRBJ2-7; 9 positions agree with TRBD2. CDR1 is SGHRS, CDR2 YFSETQ, per germline. Trimming removed 1 base from V and 6 bases from J; junction bases left unmatched: 5. The CDR3 consists of 14 residues. The CDR3, as DNA: TGCGCCAGCAGCTTGTCGTCACTAGCGGGCGAGCAGTACTTC. The encoded protein is CASSLSSLAGEQYF. Drawing the rest from reference TRBV5-1 and TRBJ2-7, the complete variable domain is KAGVTQTPRYLIKTRGQQVTLSCSPISGHRSVSWYQQTPGQGLQFLFEYFSETQRNKGNFPGRFSGRQFSNSRSEMNVSTLELGDSALYLCASSLSSLAGEQYFGPGTRLTVT.

The chain links TRBV7-9 to TRBJ1-1, with 11 nucleotides matching TRBD1. With V trimmed by 1 base and J by 0 bases, 7 bases remained unmatched. This CDR3 has 18 amino acids. Germline V lookup: CDR1 SEHNR, CDR2 FQNEAQ (reference sequence). Here the CDR3 DNA reads TGTGCCAGCAGCTTAGTATTAGGACAGGGGGCAATGAACACTGAAGCTTTCTTT. It yields the protein CASSLVLGQGAMNTEAFF.

The chain has TRBV28 and TRBJ1-2; D gene uncertain. V lost 6 bases to trimming and J lost 4 bases, with 15 bases between them. CDR1 is MDHEN and CDR2 is SYDVKM in the germline V gene. The length of the CDR3 is 14 residues. In nucleotides, the CDR3 is TGTGCCAGCAGACCTGACCGACGGGCCTATGGCTACACCTTC. Residues: CASRPDRRAYGYTF.

This clone came up once. The rearrangement joins TRBV18 to TRBJ1-2, with D possibly being TRBD1 (6 bases). Germline CDR1 and CDR2: KGHSH and LQKENI. The length of the CDR3 is 14 residues. Trimming took 3 bases from V and 8 from J, leaving 16 bases between them. The CDR3 coding sequence is TGTGCCAGCTCACCCATGGGGGGGGCCGCGGGCTACACCTTC. This codes for CASSPMGGAAGYTF.

This chain joins TRBV7-9 and TRBJ2-6; 9 bases are shared with TRBD1. Unmatched junction bases numbered 6, after V lost 1 base and J lost 2 bases. In germline, CDR1 is SEHNR, CDR2 FQNEAQ (reference sequence). This CDR3 is built from 18 residues. CDR3 DNA sequence: TGTGCCAGCAGCTTAGGGACAGGGGCGATGCCTGGGGCCAACGTCCTGACTTTC. It translates to CASSLGTGAMPGANVLTF.

The chain couples TRBV7-9 to TRBJ2-5; D unresolved. Germline V CDR1 and CDR2: SEHNR, FQNEAQ (reference sequence). Trimming removed 2 bases at V and 1 base at J, with 8 bases between. CDR3 length: 14 residues. As DNA, the CDR3 is TGTGCCAGCAGCTTACTACCGCCCCAAGAGACCCAGTACTTC. It encodes CASSLLPPQETQYF.

The chain uses TRBV4-2 and TRBJ2-1; D unresolved. CDR3 size: 14 residues. The V and J ends lost 1 base and 2 bases respectively, with 6 bases between them. CDR1 and CDR2 from the germline V gene are LGHNA and YNFKEQ. DNA for the CDR3: TGTGCCAGCAGCCAAGGAACTACCTACAATGAGCAGTTCTTC. This encodes CASSQGTTYNEQFF.

This clone occurred once. The J gene is TRBJ2-3, the V gene TRBV6-6; D gene uncertain. V lost 2 bases to trimming and J lost 1 base, with 10 bases between them. Germline V gene data show CDR1 as MNHNY and CDR2 as SVGAGI (reference sequence). The CDR3 is 15 amino acids. CDR3 in amino acids: CASSYGHSGTDTQYF. Written as DNA, the CDR3 is TGTGCCAGCAGTTACGGTCACAGCGGCACAGATACGCAGTATTTT.

The chain links TRBV7-9 to TRBJ1-1; possibly TRBD1 for D (6 bases). Trimming took 6 bases from V and 4 from J, leaving 15 bases between them. From germline, CDR1 is SEHNR and CDR2 FQNEAQ (reference sequence). The length of the CDR3 is 14 residues. CDR3 bases: TGTGCCAGCAGTCCCGACCCACAGGGCACTGAAGCTTTCTTT. It is translated as CASSPDPQGTEAFF.

V usage is TRBV5-6 and J usage is TRBJ2-7; the D is unclear. The CDR3 spans 11 residues. The V end was cut by 4 bases, the J end by 6 bases, with 8 bases between. Germline V gene data show CDR1 as SGHDT and CDR2 as YYEEEE. CDR3 in amino acids: CASSTSREQYF. Here the CDR3 DNA reads TGTGCCAGCAGCACCTCACGCGAGCAGTACTTC.

This clone was seen only once. J is TRBJ1-5 and V is TRBV28; D not certain. Trimming left V 3 bases short and J 3 bases short, with 6 bases between. Per the germline V gene, CDR1 is MDHEN and CDR2 is SYDVKM. This CDR3 is built from 13 residues. The CDR3 nucleotides read TGTGCCAGCAGTTTTAGTGTCAATCAGCCCCAGCATTTT. This encodes CASSFSVNQPQHF.

As regards this clone: Germline and junction disagree at one end, which may indicate a read error. This chain joins TRBV5-1 and TRBJ2-5; tentatively, D is TRBD2 (5 bases). CDR3 length equals 14 residues. In germline, CDR1 is SGHRS, CDR2 YFSETQ. CDR3 amino acids: CASSLAGGQGTQYF. CDR3 nucleotides: TGCGCCAGCAGCTTGGCCGGCGGGCAAGGGACCCAGTACTTC.

The chain carries TRBV28 and TRBJ1-2, with D unclear. Deletions cut 3 bases from V and 3 bases from J, with 8 bases between. Germline V lookup: CDR1 MDHEN, CDR2 SYDVKM. The CDR3 loop spans 13 amino acids. This CDR3 reads CASSLPQDYGYTF. CDR3 nucleotide sequence: TGTGCCAGCAGTTTGCCCCAAGACTATGGCTACACCTTC.

The chain couples TRBV27 to TRBJ2-2; D might be TRBD2 (6 bases). CDR3 length: 16 residues. Germline values: CDR1 MNHEY, CDR2 SMNVEV (reference sequence). The V gene lost 4 bases and the J gene lost 0 bases, with 12 bases spanning the gap. The CDR3, as DNA: TGTGCCAGCAGTTCAGGGCGGGAAGCGAACACCGGGGAGCTGTTTTTT. It specifies CASSSGREANTGELFF.

The rearrangement links TRBV28 to TRBJ2-7; D is unresolved. V lost 10 bases to trimming and J lost 4 bases, with 14 bases between them. Germline values: CDR1 MDHEN, CDR2 SYDVKM. This CDR3 is built from 12 residues. This chain's CDR3 is CATQAPTYEQYF. The CDR3 nucleotides read TGTGCCACGCAGGCCCCCACTTACGAGCAGTACTTC.

The chain carries TRBV14 and TRBJ2-5; D unresolved. V was clipped by 0 bases and J by 0 bases, with 23 bases between them. The CDR3 is made up of 20 amino acids. Germline-derived CDR1 and CDR2 are SGHDN and FVKESK. Here the CDR3 DNA reads TGTGCCAGCAGCCAAGATCGGTGGCGCCAAAGTCCTTGGTACCAAGAGACCCAGTACTTC. Translation: CASSQDRWRQSPWYQETQYF.

V and J are TRBV11-2 and TRBJ2-7; 7 bases are shared with TRBD1. Trimming took 6 bases from V and 2 from J; bases not matched to a gene: 4. Germline V gene sequence: CDR1 SGHAT, CDR2 FQNNGV. The CDR3 totals 13 residues. The CDR3 DNA is TGTGCCAGCAGGCCGGACAGGACCTACGAGCAGTACTTC. It yields the protein CASRPDRTYEQYF.

The chain recombines TRBV5-1 with TRBJ2-3; 7 bases match TRBD2. CDR1 is SGHRS and CDR2 is YFSETQ in the germline V gene. The CDR3 totals 18 residues. With V trimmed by 7 bases and J by 1 base, 18 bases remained unmatched. The CDR3: CASQREREGQDGTDTQYF. CDR3 in DNA: TGCGCCAGCCAACGGGAGAGGGAGGGCCAGGACGGCACAGATACGCAGTATTTT.

A single count supports this clone. J is TRBJ2-4 and V is TRBV15, with a tentative D call TRBD1 (6 bases). Trimming pared 5 bases from V and 1 base from J, leaving 21 bases between. The CDR3 totals 18 residues. Germline V gene lookup returns CDR1 LNHNV and CDR2 YYDKDF (reference sequence). The CDR3 nucleotides read TGTGCCACCAGCGGATCTGGGGCCGGTAGGGGGGCCAAAAACATTCAGTACTTC. This encodes CATSGSGAGRGAKNIQYF.

This chain uses TRBV5-6 with TRBJ2-1; D uncertain. The CDR3 extends over 13 amino acids. The V gene lost 1 base and the J gene lost 8 bases, with 10 bases spanning the gap. The germline CDR1 and CDR2 sequences are SGHDT and YYEEEE. CDR3 protein: CASSLYSLDEQFF. DNA of the CDR3: TGTGCCAGCAGCTTGTACTCACTGGATGAGCAGTTCTTC.

The chain is built from TRBV10-3 and TRBJ2-3; no reliable D call. The CDR3 totals 14 residues. The germline gives CDR1 ENHRY, CDR2 SYGVKD. The V end lost 3 bases, the J end lost 6 bases, and 13 bases lay between the germline ends. DNA for the CDR3: TGTGCCATCAGTGACGCCGCGACGGGCGATACGCAGTATTTT. As protein: CAISDAATGDTQYF.

The V gene is TRBV28, the J gene TRBJ2-7; D is unresolved. The V and J ends lost 5 bases and 5 bases respectively, with 10 bases between them. The CDR3 runs to 12 residues. The germline V gene encodes CDR1 MDHEN and CDR2 SYDVKM. CDR3 sequence reads: CASSLDTHEQYF. DNA for the CDR3: TGTGCCAGCAGTCTAGACACCCACGAGCAGTACTTC.

V gene TRBV27 combines with J gene TRBJ2-6; 9 bases agree with TRBD2. Losses at the gene ends were 3 bases for V and 0 bases for J; bases not matched to a gene: 9. The CDR3 has 19 amino acids. The germline CDR1 and CDR2 sequences are MNHEY and SMNVEV (reference sequence). CDR3: CASSLVGGRARSGANVLTF. CDR3 DNA: TGTGCCAGCAGTTTGGTCGGCGGGAGGGCTCGCTCTGGGGCCAACGTCCTGACTTTC.

This clone has more than one count but fewer than ten. This chain joins TRBV6-5 and TRBJ2-7; D ambiguous. CDR1 MNHEY and CDR2 SVGAGI come from the germline V gene. V lost 6 bases, J lost 7 bases, and 13 bases lay in between. The CDR3 runs to 12 residues. The chain's CDR3 is CASSRTSSEQYF. CDR3 sequence (DNA): TGTGCCAGCAGCCGCACGTCGTCGGAGCAGTACTTC.

Regarding this clone: The sample holds other DNA sequences that translate to the same CDR3. The chain is built from TRBV2 and TRBJ2-7; D is perhaps TRBD2 (5 bases). Germline V gene data show CDR1 as SNHLY and CDR2 as FYNNEI. V gave up 6 bases and J gave up 0 bases, with 6 bases separating them. This CDR3 is 12 amino acids long. The CDR3 nucleotides are TGTGCCAGCAGGGGGAGCTCCTACGAGCAGTACTTC. The encoded protein is CASRGSSYEQYF.